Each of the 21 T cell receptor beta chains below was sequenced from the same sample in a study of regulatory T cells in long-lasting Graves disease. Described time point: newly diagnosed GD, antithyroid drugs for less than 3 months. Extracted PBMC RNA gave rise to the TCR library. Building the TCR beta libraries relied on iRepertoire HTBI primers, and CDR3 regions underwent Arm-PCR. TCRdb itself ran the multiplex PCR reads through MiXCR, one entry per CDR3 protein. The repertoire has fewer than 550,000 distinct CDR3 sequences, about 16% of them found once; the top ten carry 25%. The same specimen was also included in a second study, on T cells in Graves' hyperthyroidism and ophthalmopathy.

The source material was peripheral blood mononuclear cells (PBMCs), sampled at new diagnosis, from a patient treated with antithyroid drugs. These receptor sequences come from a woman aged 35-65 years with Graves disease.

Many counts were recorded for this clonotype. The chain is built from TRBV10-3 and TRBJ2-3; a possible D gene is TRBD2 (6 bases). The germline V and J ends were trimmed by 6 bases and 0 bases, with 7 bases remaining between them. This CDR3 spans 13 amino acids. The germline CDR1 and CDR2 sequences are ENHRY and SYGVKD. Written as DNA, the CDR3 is TGTGCCATCAGGGAGGGGAGCACAGATACGCAGTATTTT. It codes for CAIREGSTDTQYF.

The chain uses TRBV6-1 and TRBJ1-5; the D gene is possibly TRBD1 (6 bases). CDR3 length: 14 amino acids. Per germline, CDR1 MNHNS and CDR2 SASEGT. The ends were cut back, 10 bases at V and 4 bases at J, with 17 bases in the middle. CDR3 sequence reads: CATSTRGGNQPQHF. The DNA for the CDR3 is TGTGCCACCAGCACCAGGGGCGGAAATCAGCCCCAGCATTTT.

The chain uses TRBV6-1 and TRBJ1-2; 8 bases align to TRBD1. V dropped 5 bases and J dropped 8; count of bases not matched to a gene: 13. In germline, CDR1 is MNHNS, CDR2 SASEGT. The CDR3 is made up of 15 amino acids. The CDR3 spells CASSQRADREDGYTF. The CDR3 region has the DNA TGTGCCAGCAGTCAGCGAGCGGACAGGGAGGACGGCTACACCTTC.

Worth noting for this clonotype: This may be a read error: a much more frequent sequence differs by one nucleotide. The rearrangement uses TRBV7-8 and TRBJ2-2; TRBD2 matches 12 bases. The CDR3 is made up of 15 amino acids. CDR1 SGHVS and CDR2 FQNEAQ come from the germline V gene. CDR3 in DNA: TGTGCCAGCAGCTCGACTAGCGGGGGACTAGGGAGCTTGTCTTTT. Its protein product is CASSSTSGGLGSLSF.

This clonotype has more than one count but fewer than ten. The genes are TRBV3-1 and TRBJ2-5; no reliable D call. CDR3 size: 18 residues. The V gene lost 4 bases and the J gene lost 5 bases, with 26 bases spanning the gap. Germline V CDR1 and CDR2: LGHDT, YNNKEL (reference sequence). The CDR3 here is CASSLLIGKRLNSETQYF. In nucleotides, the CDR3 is TGTGCCAGCAGCCTCCTTATTGGGAAAAGGCTCAATTCGGAGACCCAGTACTTC.

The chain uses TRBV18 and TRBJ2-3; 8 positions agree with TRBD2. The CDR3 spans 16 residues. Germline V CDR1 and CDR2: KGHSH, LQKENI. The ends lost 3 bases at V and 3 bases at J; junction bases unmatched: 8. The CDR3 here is CASSPQGAGVTDTQYF. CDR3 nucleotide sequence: TGTGCCAGCTCACCCCAGGGAGCGGGGGTGACAGATACGCAGTATTTT.

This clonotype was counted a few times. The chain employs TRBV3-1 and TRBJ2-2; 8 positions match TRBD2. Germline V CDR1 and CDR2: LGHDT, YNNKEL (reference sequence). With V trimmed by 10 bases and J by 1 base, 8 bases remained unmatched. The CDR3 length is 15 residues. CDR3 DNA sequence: TGTGCCACCAGTATAGCGGGGAGGAACACCGGGGAGCTGTTTTTT. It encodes CATSIAGRNTGELFF.

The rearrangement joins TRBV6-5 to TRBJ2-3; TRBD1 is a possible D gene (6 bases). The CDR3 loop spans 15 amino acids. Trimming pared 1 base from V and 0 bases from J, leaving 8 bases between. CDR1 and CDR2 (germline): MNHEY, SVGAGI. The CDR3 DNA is TGTGCCAGCAGTTACTTGGGACACAGCACAGATACGCAGTATTTT. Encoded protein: CASSYLGHSTDTQYF.

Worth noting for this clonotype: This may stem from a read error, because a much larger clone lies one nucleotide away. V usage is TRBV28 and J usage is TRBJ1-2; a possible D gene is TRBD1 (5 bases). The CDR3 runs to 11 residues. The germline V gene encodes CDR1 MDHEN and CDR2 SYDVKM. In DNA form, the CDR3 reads TGTGCCACGAGGGGTAGCTATGACTACACCTTC. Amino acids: CATRGSYDYTF.

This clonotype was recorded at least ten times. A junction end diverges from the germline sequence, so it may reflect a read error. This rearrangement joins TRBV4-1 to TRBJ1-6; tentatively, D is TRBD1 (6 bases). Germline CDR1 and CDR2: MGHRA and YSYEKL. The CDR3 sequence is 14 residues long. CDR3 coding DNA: TGTGCCAGCAGCCAAGCAGGGGTTGATTCACCCCTCCACTTT. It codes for CASSQAGVDSPLHF.

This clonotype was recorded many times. CDR3 coding DNA: TGTGCCATCAGTGGGACAGCGAATAATGAAAAACTGTTTTTT. It codes for CAISGTANNEKLFF. The chain carries TRBV10-3 and TRBJ1-4; D is perhaps TRBD1 (6 bases). The ends were cut back, 4 bases at V and 4 bases at J, with 10 bases in the middle. The CDR3 runs to 14 residues. Germline CDR1 and CDR2: ENHRY and SYGVKD.

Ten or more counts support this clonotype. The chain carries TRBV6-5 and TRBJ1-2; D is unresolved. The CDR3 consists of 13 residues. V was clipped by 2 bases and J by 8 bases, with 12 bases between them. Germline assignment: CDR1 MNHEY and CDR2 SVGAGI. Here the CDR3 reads CASSYRATRGYTF. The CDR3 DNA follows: TGTGCCAGCAGTTACAGGGCCACGCGCGGCTACACCTTC.

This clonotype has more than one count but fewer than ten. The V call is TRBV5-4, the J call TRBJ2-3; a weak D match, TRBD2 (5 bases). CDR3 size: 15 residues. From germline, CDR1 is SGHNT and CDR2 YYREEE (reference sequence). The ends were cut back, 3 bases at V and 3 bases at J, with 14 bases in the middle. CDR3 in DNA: TGTGCCAGCAGCTCGGTGGAGGTGGGGACAGATACGCAGTATTTT. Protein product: CASSSVEVGTDTQYF.

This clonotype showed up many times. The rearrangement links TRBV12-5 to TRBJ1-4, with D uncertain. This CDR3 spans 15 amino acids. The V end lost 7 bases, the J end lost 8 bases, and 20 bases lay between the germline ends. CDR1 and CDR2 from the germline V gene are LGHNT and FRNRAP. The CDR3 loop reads CASAPLGNIWEKLFF. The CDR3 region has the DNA TGTGCTAGTGCCCCACTCGGGAACATCTGGGAAAAACTGTTTTTT.

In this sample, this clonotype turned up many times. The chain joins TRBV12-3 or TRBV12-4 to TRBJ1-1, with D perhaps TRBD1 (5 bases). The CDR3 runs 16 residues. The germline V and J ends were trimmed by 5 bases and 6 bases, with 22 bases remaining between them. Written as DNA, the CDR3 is TGTGCCAGCAGTCCAGTGGAAGGGGTTTTGGGGGCTGAAGCTTTCTTT. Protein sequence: CASSPVEGVLGAEAFF.

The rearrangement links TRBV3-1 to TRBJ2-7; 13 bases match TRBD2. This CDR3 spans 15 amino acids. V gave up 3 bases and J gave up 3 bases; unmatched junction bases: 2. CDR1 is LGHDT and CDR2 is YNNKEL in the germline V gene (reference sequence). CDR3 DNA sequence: TGTGCCAGCAGCCATCGACTAGCGGGGGGCTACGAGCAGTACTTC. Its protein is CASSHRLAGGYEQYF.

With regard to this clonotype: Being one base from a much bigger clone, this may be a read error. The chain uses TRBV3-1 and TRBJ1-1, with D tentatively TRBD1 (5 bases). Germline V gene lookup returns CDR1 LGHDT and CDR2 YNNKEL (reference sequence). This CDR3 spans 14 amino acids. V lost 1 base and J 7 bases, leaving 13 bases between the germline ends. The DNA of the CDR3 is TGTGCCAGCAGCCAAGCTCCAGGGACGAGTGAAGCTTTCTTT. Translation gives CASSQAPGTSEAFF. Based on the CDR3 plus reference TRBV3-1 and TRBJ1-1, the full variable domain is DTAVSQTPKYLVTQMGNDKSIKCEQNLGHDTMYWYKQDSKKFLKIMFSYNNKELIINETVPNRFSPKSPDKAHLNLHINSLELGDSAVYFCASSQAPGTSEAFFGQGTRLTVV.

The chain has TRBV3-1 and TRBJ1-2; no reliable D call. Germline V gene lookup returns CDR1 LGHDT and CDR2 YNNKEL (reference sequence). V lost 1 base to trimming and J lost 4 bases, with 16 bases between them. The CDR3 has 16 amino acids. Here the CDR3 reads CASSQGVGSKGYGYTF. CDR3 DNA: TGTGCCAGCAGCCAAGGTGTGGGGAGTAAAGGCTATGGCTACACCTTC.

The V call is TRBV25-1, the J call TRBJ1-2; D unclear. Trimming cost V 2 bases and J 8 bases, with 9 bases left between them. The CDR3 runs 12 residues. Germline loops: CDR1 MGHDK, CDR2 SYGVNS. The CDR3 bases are TGTGCCAGCAGTGAAGTTGTTAAGGGCTACACCTTC. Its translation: CASSEVVKGYTF.

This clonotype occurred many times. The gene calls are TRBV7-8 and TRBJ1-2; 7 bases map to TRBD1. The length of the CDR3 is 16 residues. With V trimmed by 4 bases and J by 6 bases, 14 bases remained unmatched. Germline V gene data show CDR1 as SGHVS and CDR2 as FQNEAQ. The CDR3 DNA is TGTGCCAGCAGCTCCAAACGAGGGCCAGGGGGAAATGGCTACACCTTC. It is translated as CASSSKRGPGGNGYTF.

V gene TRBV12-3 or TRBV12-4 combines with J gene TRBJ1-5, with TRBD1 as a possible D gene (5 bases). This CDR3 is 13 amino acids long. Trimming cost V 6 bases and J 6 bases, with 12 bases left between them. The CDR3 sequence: CASRPSGVQPQHF. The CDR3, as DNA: TGTGCCAGCAGACCTTCGGGGGTTCAGCCCCAGCATTTT.